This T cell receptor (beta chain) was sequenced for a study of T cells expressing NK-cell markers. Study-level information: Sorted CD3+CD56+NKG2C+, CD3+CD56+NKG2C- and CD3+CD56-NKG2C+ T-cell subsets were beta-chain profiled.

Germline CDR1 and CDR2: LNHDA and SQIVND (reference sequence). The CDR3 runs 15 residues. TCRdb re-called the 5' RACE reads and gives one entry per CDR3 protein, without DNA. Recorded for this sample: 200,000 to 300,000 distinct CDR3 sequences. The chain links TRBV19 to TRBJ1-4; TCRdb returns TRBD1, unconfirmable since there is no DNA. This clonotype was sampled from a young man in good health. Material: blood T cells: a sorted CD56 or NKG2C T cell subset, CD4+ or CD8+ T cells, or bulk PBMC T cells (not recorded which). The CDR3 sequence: CASRRGFSTNEKLFF.